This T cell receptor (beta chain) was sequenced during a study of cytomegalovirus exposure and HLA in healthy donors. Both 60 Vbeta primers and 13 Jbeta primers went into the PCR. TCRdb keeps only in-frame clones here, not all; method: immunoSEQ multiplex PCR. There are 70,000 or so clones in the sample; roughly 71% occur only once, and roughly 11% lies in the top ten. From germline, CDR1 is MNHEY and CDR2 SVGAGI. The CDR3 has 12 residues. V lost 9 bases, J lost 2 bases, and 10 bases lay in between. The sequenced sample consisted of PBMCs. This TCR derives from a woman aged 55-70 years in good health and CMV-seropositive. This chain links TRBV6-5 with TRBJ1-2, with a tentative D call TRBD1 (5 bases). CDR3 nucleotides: TGTGCCAGTCTGGACATAAACTATGGCTACACCTTC. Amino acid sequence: CASLDINYGYTF.